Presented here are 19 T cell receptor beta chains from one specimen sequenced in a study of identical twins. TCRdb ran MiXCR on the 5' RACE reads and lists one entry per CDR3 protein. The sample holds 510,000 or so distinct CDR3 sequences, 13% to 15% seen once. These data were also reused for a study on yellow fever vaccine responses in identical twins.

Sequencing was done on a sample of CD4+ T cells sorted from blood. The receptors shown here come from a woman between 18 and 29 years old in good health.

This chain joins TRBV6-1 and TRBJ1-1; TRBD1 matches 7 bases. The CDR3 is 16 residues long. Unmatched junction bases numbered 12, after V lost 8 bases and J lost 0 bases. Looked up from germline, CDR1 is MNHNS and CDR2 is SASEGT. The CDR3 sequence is CASLKGQINMNTEAFF. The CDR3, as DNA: TGTGCCAGCCTTAAGGGACAGATCAACATGAACACTGAAGCTTTCTTT.

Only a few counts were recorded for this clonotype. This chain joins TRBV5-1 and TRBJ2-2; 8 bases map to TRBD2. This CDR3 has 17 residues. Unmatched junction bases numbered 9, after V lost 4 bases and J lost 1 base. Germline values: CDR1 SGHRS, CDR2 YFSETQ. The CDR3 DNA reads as TGCGCCAGCAGCCTTCACTTAGCGGGGAAGAACACCGGGGAGCTGTTTTTT. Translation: CASSLHLAGKNTGELFF.

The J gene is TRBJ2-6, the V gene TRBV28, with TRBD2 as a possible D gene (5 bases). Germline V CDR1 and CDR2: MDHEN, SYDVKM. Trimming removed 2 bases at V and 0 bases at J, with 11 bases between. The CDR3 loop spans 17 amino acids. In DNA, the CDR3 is TGTGCCAGCAGTTTAGGGCTGGGGAGCTCTGGGGCCAACGTCCTGACTTTC. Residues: CASSLGLGSSGANVLTF. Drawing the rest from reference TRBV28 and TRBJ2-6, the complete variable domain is DVKVTQSSRYLVKRTGEKVFLECVQDMDHENMFWYRQDPGLGLRLIYFSYDVKMKEKGDIPEGYSVSREKKERFSLILESASTNQTSMYLCASSLGLGSSGANVLTFGAGSRLTVL.

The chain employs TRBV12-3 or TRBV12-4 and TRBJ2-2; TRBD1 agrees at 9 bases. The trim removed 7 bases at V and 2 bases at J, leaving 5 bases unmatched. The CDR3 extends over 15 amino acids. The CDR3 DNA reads TGTGCCAGCATCGGGACAGGGATCAACACCGGGGAGCTGTTTTTT. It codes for CASIGTGINTGELFF.

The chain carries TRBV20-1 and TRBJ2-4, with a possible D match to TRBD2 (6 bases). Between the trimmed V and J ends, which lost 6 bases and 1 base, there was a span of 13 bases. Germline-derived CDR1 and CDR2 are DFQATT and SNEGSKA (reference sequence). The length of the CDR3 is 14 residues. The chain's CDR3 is CSANGGDAKNIQYF. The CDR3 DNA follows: TGCAGTGCCAACGGAGGGGATGCCAAAAACATTCAGTACTTC.

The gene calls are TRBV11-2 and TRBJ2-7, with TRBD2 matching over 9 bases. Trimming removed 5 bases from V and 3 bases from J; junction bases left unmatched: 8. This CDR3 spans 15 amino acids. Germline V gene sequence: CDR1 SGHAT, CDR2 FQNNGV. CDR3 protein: CASSHGLAGSYEQYF. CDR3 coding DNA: TGTGCCAGCAGCCATGGGCTAGCGGGAAGCTACGAGCAGTACTTC. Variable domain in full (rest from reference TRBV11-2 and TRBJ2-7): EAGVAQSPRYKIIEKRQSVAFWCNPISGHATLYWYQQILGQGPKLLIQFQNNGVVDDSQLPKDRFSAERLKGVDSTLKIQPAKLEDSAVYLCASSHGLAGSYEQYFGPGTRLTVT.

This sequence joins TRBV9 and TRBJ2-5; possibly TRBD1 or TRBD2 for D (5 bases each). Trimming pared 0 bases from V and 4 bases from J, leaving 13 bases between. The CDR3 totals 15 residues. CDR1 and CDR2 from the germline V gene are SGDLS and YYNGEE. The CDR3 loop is CASSVDEGRGETQYF. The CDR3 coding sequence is TGTGCCAGCAGCGTAGATGAGGGAAGGGGAGAGACCCAGTACTTC.

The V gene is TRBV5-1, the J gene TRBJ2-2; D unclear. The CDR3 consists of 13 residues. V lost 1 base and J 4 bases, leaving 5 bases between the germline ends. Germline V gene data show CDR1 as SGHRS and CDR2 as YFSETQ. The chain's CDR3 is CASSLMATGELFF. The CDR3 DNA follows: TGCGCCAGCAGCTTGATGGCCACCGGGGAGCTGTTTTTT.

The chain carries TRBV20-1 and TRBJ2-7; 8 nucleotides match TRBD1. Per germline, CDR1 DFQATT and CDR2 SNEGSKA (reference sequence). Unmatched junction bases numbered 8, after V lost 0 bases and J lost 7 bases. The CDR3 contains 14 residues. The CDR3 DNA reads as TGCAGTGCTAGAGATGCCAGGGGGCGTCAAGAGCAGTACTTC. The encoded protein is CSARDARGRQEQYF.

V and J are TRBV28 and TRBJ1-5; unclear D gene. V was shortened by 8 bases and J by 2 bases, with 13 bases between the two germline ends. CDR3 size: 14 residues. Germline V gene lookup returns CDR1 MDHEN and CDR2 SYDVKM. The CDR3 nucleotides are TGTGCCAGCCTTAGAACTTTTGGCAATCAGCCCCAGCATTTT. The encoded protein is CASLRTFGNQPQHF.

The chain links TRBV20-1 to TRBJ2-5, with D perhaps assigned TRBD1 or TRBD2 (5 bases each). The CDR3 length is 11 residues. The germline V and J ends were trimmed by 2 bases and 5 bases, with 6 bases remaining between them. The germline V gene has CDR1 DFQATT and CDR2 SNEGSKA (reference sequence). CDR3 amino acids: CSARWGETQYF. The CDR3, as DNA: TGCAGTGCTAGATGGGGGGAGACCCAGTACTTC.

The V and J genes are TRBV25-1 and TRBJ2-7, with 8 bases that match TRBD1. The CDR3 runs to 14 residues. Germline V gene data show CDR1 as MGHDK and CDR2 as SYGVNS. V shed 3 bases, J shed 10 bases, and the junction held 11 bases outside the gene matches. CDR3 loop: CASSEGGDRGIQYV. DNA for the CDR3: TGTGCCAGCAGTGAGGGAGGAGACAGGGGAATTCAGTACGTC.

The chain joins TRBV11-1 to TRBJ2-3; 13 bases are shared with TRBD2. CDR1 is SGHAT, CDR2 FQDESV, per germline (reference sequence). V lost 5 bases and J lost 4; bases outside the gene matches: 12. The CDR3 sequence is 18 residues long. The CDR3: CASSIPGLAGRGADTQYF. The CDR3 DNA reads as TGTGCCAGCAGCATTCCGGGACTAGCGGGAAGGGGGGCAGATACGCAGTATTTT.

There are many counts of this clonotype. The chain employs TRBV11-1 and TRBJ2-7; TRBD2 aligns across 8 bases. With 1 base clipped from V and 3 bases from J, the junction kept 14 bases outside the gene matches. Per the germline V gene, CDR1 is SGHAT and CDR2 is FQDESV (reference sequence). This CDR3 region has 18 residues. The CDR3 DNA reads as TGTGCCAGCAGCTTAGTAGCGGGAAGTATGTCGGGAATCTACGAGCAGTACTTC. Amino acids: CASSLVAGSMSGIYEQYF.

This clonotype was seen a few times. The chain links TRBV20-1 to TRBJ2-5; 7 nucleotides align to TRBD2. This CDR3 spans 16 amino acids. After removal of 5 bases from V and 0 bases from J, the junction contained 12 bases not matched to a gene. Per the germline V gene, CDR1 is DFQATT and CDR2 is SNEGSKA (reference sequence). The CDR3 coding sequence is TGCAGTGCTGGGGGGGGGGACTTACGAAACCAAGAGACCCAGTACTTC. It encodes CSAGGGDLRNQETQYF.

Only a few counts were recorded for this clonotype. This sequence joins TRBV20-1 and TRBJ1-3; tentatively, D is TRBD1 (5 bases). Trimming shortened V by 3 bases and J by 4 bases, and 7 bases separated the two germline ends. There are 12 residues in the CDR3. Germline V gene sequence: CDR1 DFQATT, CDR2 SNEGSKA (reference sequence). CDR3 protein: CSARTVGNTIYF. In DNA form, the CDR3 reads TGCAGTGCTAGGACAGTGGGAAACACCATATATTTT.

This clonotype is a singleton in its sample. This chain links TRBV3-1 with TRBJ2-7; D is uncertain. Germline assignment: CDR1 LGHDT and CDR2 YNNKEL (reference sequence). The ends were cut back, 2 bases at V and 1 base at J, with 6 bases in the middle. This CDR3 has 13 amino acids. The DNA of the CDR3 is TGTGCCAGCAGCCAAATGGGATCCTACGAGCAGTACGTC. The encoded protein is CASSQMGSYEQYV.

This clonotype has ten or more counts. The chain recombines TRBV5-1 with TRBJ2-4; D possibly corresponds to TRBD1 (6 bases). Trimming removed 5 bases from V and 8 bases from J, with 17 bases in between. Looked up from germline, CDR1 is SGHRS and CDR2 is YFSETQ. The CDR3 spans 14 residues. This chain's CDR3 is CASRDFSGVDIQYF. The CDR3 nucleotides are TGCGCCAGCAGAGATTTCTCAGGGGTAGACATTCAGTACTTC.

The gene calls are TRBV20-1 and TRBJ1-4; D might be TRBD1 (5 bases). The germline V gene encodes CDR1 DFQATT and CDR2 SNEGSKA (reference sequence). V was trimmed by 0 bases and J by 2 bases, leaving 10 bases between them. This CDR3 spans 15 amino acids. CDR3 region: CSARDARDTNEKLFF. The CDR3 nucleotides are TGCAGTGCTAGAGATGCCCGGGACACTAATGAAAAACTGTTTTTT.